This T cell receptor beta chain was identified in a study of cytomegalovirus exposure and HLA in healthy donors. The CDR3 contains 12 residues. J gave up 8 bases and V 6 bases, and 5 bases lay outside the gene matches. CDR1 is LNHDA, CDR2 SQIVND, per germline (reference sequence). Study findings and constraints: Serostatus for CMV was the only available immune exposure information. Accurate prediction of most subjects' HLA-A and HLA-B alleles from TCR beta sequences was reported.

60 Vbeta and 13 Jbeta primers were used in PCR. Only in-frame clones appear in the TCRdb table, and some are missing; sequencing was by immunoSEQ multiplex PCR. The data show roughly 110,000 clones, over 60% seen once. With regard to this clone: Its antigen is undetermined.

This rearrangement joins TRBV19 to TRBJ1-2, with 8 bases aligning to TRBD1. What was sequenced was PBMCs. The receptor was isolated from a man in his thirties or forties in good health and CMV-seropositive. The CDR3 here is CASSGQGWGYTF. The CDR3, as DNA: TGTGCCAGTAGCGGACAGGGATGGGGCTACACCTTC.